This TCR beta chain was captured by sequencing in a study of shared clonotypes between healthy human individuals. Regarding the study as a whole: On the whole, naive subsets had larger estimated richness than memory subsets had.

V was shortened by 5 bases and J by 4 bases, with 25 bases between the two germline ends. The CDR3 contains 18 residues. Per germline, CDR1 MGHRA and CDR2 YSYEKL. To make CD8 memory, CD45RO+ cells were put together with CCR7-negative CD45RA+ TemRA cells. Several immunoSEQ plates held equal portions of the genomic DNA taken from each subset. A roughly 200 ng quantity of DNA, 30,000 to 35,000 T cell genomes, went into the sorted-subset replicate PCRs. Libraries were prepared by immunoSEQ multiplex PCR; TCRdb keeps only in-frame clonotypes and omits some of them. The profile covers about 380,000 clones, with 96% appearing a single time and about 0.32% taken by the ten largest. As for this clone: The antigen remains undetermined.

Sequenced: memory CD8+ T cells sorted from blood. Subset defined: CD45RO+ cells pooled with CCR7-negative TemRA cells. This sequence was found in a man aged 30-40 years in good health. V and J are TRBV4-1 and TRBJ2-3, with TRBD2 as a possible D gene (5 bases). CDR3 sequence reads: CASSALWVLGGPADTQYF. The DNA of the CDR3 is TGCGCCAGCAGCGCGTTGTGGGTTCTTGGAGGCCCAGCAGATACGCAGTATTTT.